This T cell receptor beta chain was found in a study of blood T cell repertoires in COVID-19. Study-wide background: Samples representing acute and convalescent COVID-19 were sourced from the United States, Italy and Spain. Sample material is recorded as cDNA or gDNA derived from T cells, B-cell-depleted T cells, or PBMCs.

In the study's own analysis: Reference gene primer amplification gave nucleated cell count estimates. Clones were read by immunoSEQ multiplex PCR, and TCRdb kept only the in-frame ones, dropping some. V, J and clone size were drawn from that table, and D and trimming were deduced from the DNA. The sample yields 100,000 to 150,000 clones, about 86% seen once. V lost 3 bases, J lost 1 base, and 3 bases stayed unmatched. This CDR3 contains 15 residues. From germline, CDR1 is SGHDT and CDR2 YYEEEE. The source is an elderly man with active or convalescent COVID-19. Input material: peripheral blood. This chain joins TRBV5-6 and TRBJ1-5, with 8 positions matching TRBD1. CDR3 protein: CASSSRGQSNQPQHF. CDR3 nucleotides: TGTGCCAGCAGCTCCAGGGGGCAGAGCAATCAGCCCCAGCATTTT. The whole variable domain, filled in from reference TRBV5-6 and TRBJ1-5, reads DAGVTQSPTHLIKTRGQQVTLRCSPKSGHDTVSWYQQALGQGPQFIFQYYEEEERQRGNFPDRFSGHQFPNYSSELNVNALLLGDSALYLCASSSRGQSNQPQHFGDGTRLSIL.